This T cell receptor beta chain was sequenced in a study of beta chain features in type 1 diabetes. Study-level findings and limits: There was a moderate but significant shortening of TCRB CDR3s in all four CD4+ subsets of Type 1 diabetes patients.

This clone has a handful of counts. The antigen is undetermined. Germline V lookup: CDR1 MNHEY, CDR2 SVGAGI. This CDR3 spans 15 amino acids. V was pared by 5 bases and J by 5 bases, with 9 bases of the junction left unmatched. TCRB transcripts that were expressed got sequenced, as all of the isolated RNA had been reverse transcribed. The repertoire was sequenced with immunoSEQ multiplex PCR; TCRdb's copy has only in-frame clones and lacks some. The sample holds 310,000 or so clones, approximately 8% seen once. The rearrangement links TRBV6-5 to TRBJ2-7; 10 bases map to TRBD1. This sequence originates from a woman younger than 30 in good health. The source material was central memory CD4+ T cells from blood. CDR3 sequence reads: CASSPDRDRGHEQYF. CDR3 nucleotide sequence: TGTGCCAGCAGTCCTGATCGGGACAGGGGCCACGAGCAGTACTTC.